This is a list of T cell receptor beta chains from one sample in a study of cytotoxic CD8 clonotypes in ibrutinib-treated CLL. Libraries were prepared by immunoSEQ multiplex PCR; TCRdb keeps only in-frame clonotypes and omits some of them. The repertoire holds 250,000 to 350,000 clones, with approximately 79% as singletons. This material consisted of PBMCs, taken at disease progression, from a patient treated with ibrutinib. The receptors stem from a human donor with chronic lymphocytic leukemia. The CDR3 runs from the conserved cysteine through the conserved F or W. The D gene is left open where the match is weak. Size is omitted from some rows. Given values are once, few, many or a class for expanded clones.

V gene: TRBV23-1; clone size: .; J gene: TRBJ2-6; D gene: TRBD1; CDR3 protein: CASSQGTVSGANVLTF; CDR3 DNA: TGCGCCAGCAGTCAGGGGACAGTCTCTGGGGCCAACGTCCTGACTTTC
V gene: TRBV9; clone size: .; J gene: TRBJ1-2; D gene: .; CDR3 protein: CASSPREGRYGYTF; CDR3 DNA: TGTGCCAGCAGCCCCAGGGAGGGTCGCTATGGCTACACCTTC
V gene: TRBV5-1; clone size: .; J gene: TRBJ1-3; D gene: .; CDR3 protein: CASSLAGVSGNTIYF; CDR3 DNA: TGCGCCAGCAGCTTGGCAGGGGTTTCGGGAAACACCATATATTTT
V gene: TRBV5-5; clone size: .; J gene: TRBJ1-1; D gene: TRBD1; CDR3 protein: CASSLGGGALAFF; CDR3 DNA: TGTGCCAGCAGCTTAGGAGGGGGCGCCTTGGCTTTCTTT
V gene: TRBV29-1; clone size: .; J gene: TRBJ2-3; D gene: .; CDR3 protein: CSVMKWDTQYF; CDR3 DNA: TGCAGCGTCATGAAATGGGATACGCAGTATTTT
V gene: TRBV9; clone size: .; J gene: TRBJ2-6; D gene: .; CDR3 protein: CASSSSFGANVLTF; CDR3 DNA: TGTGCCAGCAGTTCTAGTTTTGGGGCCAACGTCCTGACTTTC
V gene: TRBV27; clone size: .; J gene: TRBJ2-7; D gene: TRBD1; CDR3 protein: CASREAGGVPYEQYF; CDR3 DNA: TGTGCCAGCAGGGAGGCAGGGGGTGTCCCGTACGAGCAGTACTTC
V gene: TRBV4-1; clone size: .; J gene: TRBJ1-6; D gene: .; CDR3 protein: CASSQDPTAEIYNSPLHF; CDR3 DNA: TGCGCCAGCAGCCAAGATCCAACAGCCGAAATCTATAATTCACCCCTCCACTTT
V gene: TRBV11-2; clone size: .; J gene: TRBJ2-5; D gene: TRBD2; CDR3 protein: CASSLAGTSDEETQYF; CDR3 DNA: TGTGCCAGCAGCTTAGCCGGGACTAGCGATGAAGAGACCCAGTACTTC
V gene: TRBV7-3; clone size: .; J gene: TRBJ2-3; D gene: TRBD2; CDR3 protein: CASSSSGSQGDTQYF; CDR3 DNA: TGTGCCAGCAGCTCTAGCGGGAGTCAGGGCGATACGCAGTATTTT
V gene: TRBV11-2; clone size: .; J gene: TRBJ2-7; D gene: .; CDR3 protein: CASSLGLPYEQYF; CDR3 DNA: TGTGCCAGCAGCTTAGGGCTCCCGTACGAGCAGTACTTC
V gene: TRBV2; clone size: .; J gene: TRBJ1-2; D gene: .; CDR3 protein: CASSEAGRDGYTF; CDR3 DNA: TGTGCCAGCAGTGAAGCGGGTCGGGACGGCTACACCTTC
V gene: TRBV2; clone size: .; J gene: TRBJ1-4; D gene: TRBD1; CDR3 protein: CASRPGQGREKLFF; CDR3 DNA: TGTGCCAGCAGACCGGGACAGGGGAGAGAAAAACTGTTTTTT
V gene: TRBV12-5; clone size: .; J gene: TRBJ2-1; D gene: .; CDR3 protein: CASGLILYREQFF; CDR3 DNA: TGTGCTAGTGGTTTGATCCTTTATCGTGAGCAGTTCTTC
V gene: TRBV6-1; clone size: .; J gene: TRBJ1-5; D gene: .; CDR3 protein: CASSERVRGGWAQHF; CDR3 DNA: TGTGCCAGCAGTGAACGGGTCAGGGGTGGGTGGGCCCAGCATTTT
V gene: TRBV28; clone size: once; J gene: TRBJ1-2; D gene: .; CDR3 protein: CASREGGFRYTF; CDR3 DNA: TGTGCCAGCAGAGAGGGTGGATTTCGCTACACCTTC
V gene: TRBV12-5; clone size: .; J gene: TRBJ1-5; D gene: .; CDR3 protein: CASLFEGPLGNQPQHF; CDR3 DNA: TGTGCTAGCCTATTTGAGGGGCCTCTGGGCAATCAGCCCCAGCATTTT
V gene: TRBV28; clone size: .; J gene: TRBJ1-2; D gene: .; CDR3 protein: CASITRGDYGYTF; CDR3 DNA: TGTGCCAGCATAACTAGGGGTGACTATGGCTACACCTTC